This note documents a single T cell receptor (beta chain) sequence. Its antigen is currently unknown. The read comes to an end 3 residues before the CDR3 does, leaving the germline J gene to fill in the end. The table came from immunoSEQ multiplex PCR; TCRdb's copy has only in-frame clones and leaves some out. Reported are some 29,000 clones; the ten largest clones contain about 1.9%. This sample was included in a study of Tregs in tolerant kidney transplant recipients. General study points: Few patients were studied, so findings need validation in larger groups. This study did not directly address biological reproducibility. Activated donor B cell expansion appeared to reveal the most relevant donor-specific TCRbeta repertoire.

Related graft donors supplied nonmyeloablative bone marrow transplants, and mixed chimerism was transient. CD4+CD25+CD127- Tregs, CD4+CD25- non-Tregs, CD4 and CD8 cells were sorted. Trimming removed 5 bases from V and 2 bases from J, with 13 bases in between. This CDR3 has 14 residues. Per the germline V gene, CDR1 is LGHNT and CDR2 is FRNRAP. The receptor was derived from a human patient who received a combined kidney and bone marrow transplant. The graft donor may have given rise to some T cells. This specimen was CD4+ T cells from blood (PBMCs), taken 24 months after the transplant. The chain carries TRBV12-5 and TRBJ2-7; D tentatively reads TRBD1 or TRBD2 (5 bases each). The chain's CDR3 is CASGRGVPPYEQYF. The part of the CDR3 DNA that was read is TGTGCTAGTGGTCGAGGGGTCCCCCCCTACGAG.